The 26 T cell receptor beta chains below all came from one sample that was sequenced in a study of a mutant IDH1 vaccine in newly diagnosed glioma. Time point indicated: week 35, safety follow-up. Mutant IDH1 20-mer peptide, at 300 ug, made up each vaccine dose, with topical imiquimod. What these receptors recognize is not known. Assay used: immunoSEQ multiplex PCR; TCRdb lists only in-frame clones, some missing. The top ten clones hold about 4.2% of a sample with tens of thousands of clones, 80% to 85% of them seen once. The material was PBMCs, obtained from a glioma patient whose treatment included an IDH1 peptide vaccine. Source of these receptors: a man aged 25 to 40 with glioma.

CDR3 DNA: TGTGCCAGCAGCCCCCCCGCAGGGGACAATGAGCAGTTCTTC. This translates into CASSPPAGDNEQFF. This chain links TRBV5-4 with TRBJ2-1; a possible D gene is TRBD1 (6 bases). Germline lookup yields CDR1 SGHNT and CDR2 YYREEE (reference sequence). This CDR3 region has 14 residues. V shed 4 bases and J shed 5 bases, with 13 bases lying between them.

This CDR3 reads CASSLVVTVGNEQFF. The CDR3 DNA is TGCGCCAGCAGCTTGGTAGTGACAGTGGGAAATGAGCAGTTCTTC. V usage is TRBV5-1 and J usage is TRBJ2-1, with a possible D match to TRBD1 (5 bases). The CDR3 spans 15 residues. Germline V lookup: CDR1 SGHRS, CDR2 YFSETQ. V was shortened by 0 bases and J by 7 bases, with 14 bases between the two germline ends.

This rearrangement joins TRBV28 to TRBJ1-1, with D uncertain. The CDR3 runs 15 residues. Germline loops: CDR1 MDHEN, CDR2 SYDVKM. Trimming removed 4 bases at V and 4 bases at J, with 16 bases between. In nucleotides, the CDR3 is TGTGCCAGCAGTTCCCTGATGGGCACCGGCACTGAAGCTTTCTTT. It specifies CASSSLMGTGTEAFF. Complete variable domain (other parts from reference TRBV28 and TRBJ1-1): DVKVTQSSRYLVKRTGEKVFLECVQDMDHENMFWYRQDPGLGLRLIYFSYDVKMKEKGDIPEGYSVSREKKERFSLILESASTNQTSMYLCASSSLMGTGTEAFFGQGTRLTVV.

This chain's CDR3 is CASSLMGRGEFGYEQYF. The CDR3 bases are TGTGCCAGCAGCTTAATGGGCAGGGGGGAATTTGGGTACGAGCAGTACTTC. This chain joins TRBV11-2 and TRBJ2-7; possible D gene TRBD1, 7 bases. Trimming removed 2 bases at V and 4 bases at J, with 21 bases between. CDR1 and CDR2 (germline): SGHAT, FQNNGV. CDR3 length: 17 amino acids.

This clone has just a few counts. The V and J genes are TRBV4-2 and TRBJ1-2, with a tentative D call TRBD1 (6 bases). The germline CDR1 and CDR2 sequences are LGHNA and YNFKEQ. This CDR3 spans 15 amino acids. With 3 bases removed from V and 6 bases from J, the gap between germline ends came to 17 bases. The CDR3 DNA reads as TGTGCCAGCAGCCACCCGGGACACTTGAGGGATGGCTACACCTTC. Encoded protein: CASSHPGHLRDGYTF.

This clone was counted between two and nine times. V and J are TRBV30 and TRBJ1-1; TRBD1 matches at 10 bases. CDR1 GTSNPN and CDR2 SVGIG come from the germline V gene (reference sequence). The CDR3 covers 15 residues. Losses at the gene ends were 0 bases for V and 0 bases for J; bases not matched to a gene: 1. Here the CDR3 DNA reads TGTGCCTGGAGTGTGACAGGGGGCTTGAACACTGAAGCTTTCTTT. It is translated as CAWSVTGGLNTEAFF. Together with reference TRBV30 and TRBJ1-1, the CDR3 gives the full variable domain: SQTIHQWPATLVQPVGSPLSLECTVEGTSNPNLYWYRQAAGRGLQLLFYSVGIGQISSEVPQNLSASRPQDRQFILSSKKLLLSDSGFYLCAWSVTGGLNTEAFFGQGTRLTVV.

This CDR3 reads CASSPPRQGRYNEQFF. CDR3 bases: TGTGCCAGCTCACCACCCAGGCAGGGGAGGTACAATGAGCAGTTCTTC. The chain carries TRBV18 and TRBJ2-1; possibly TRBD1 or TRBD2 for D (6 bases each). The CDR3 contains 16 residues. Germline loops: CDR1 KGHSH, CDR2 LQKENI. The ends were cut back, 0 bases at V and 4 bases at J, with 13 bases in the middle.

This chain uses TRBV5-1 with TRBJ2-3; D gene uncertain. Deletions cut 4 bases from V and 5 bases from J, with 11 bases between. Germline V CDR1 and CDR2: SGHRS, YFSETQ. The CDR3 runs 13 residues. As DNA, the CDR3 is TGCGCCAGCAGCGCATACAATGGAGATACGCAGTATTTT. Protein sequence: CASSAYNGDTQYF.

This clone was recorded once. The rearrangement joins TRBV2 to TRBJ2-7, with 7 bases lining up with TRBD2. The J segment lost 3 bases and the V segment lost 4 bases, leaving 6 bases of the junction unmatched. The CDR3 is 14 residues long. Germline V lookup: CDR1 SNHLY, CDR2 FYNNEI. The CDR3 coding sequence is TGTGCCAGCAGTGTTGGAGGGGAGGGCTACGAGCAGTACTTC. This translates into CASSVGGEGYEQYF.

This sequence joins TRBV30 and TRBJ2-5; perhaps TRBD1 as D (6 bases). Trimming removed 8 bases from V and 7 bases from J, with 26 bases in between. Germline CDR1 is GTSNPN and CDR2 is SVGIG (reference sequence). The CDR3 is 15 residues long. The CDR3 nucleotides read TGTGCCATCCGACTTTCACAGGGTAACGCGGGGACCCAGTACTTC. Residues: CAIRLSQGNAGTQYF.

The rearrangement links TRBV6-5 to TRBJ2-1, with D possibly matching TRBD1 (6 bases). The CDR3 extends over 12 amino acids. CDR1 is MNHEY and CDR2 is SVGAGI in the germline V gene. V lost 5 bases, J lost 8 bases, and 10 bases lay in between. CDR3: CASSTGFDEQFF. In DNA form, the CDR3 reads TGTGCCAGCAGTACAGGGTTTGATGAGCAGTTCTTC.

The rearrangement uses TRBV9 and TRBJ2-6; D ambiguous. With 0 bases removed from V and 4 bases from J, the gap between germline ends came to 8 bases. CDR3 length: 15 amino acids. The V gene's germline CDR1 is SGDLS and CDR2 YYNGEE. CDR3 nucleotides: TGTGCCAGCAGCGTAGAAGCGTCCGGGGCCAACGTCCTGACTTTC. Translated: CASSVEASGANVLTF.

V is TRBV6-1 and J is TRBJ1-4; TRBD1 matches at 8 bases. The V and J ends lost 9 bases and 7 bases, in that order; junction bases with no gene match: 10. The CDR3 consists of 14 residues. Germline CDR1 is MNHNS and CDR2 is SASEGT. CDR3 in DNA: TGTGCCAGTATACAGGGGGTGATCGGTGAAAAACTGTTTTTT. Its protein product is CASIQGVIGEKLFF.

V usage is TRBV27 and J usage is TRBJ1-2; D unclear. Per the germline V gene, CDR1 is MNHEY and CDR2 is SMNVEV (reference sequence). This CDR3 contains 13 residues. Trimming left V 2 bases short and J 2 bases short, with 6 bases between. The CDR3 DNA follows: TGTGCCAGCAGTTTAGCTGGGAACTATGGCTACACCTTC. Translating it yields CASSLAGNYGYTF.

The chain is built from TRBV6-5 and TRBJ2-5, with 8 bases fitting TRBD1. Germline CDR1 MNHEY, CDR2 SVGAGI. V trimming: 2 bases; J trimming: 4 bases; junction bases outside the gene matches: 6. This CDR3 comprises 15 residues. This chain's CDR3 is CASSYRGTGAETQYF. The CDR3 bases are TGTGCCAGCAGTTACCGGGGGACAGGCGCAGAGACCCAGTACTTC.

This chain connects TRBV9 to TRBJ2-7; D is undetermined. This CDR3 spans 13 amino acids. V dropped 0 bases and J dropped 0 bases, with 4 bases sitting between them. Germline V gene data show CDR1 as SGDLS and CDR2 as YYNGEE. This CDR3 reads CASSVGSSYEQYF. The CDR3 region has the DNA TGTGCCAGCAGCGTAGGGAGCTCCTACGAGCAGTACTTC.

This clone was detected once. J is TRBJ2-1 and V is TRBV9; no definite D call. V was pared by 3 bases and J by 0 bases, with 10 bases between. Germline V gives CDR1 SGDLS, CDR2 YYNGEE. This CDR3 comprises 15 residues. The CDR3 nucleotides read TGTGCCAGCAGCGACGGCCTTGGCTCCTACAATGAGCAGTTCTTC. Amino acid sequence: CASSDGLGSYNEQFF.

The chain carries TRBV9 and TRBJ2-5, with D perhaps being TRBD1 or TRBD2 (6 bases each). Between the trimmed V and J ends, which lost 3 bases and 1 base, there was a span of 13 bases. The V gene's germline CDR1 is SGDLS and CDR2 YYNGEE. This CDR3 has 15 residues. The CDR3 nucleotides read TGTGCCAGCAGCGAGGGGACGGGGGCCCAAGAGACCCAGTACTTC. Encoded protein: CASSEGTGAQETQYF. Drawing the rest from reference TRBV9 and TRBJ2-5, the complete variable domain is DSGVTQTPKHLITATGQRVTLRCSPRSGDLSVYWYQQSLDQGLQFLIQYYNGEERAKGNILERFSAQQFPDLHSELNLSSLELGDSALYFCASSEGTGAQETQYFGPGTRLLVL.

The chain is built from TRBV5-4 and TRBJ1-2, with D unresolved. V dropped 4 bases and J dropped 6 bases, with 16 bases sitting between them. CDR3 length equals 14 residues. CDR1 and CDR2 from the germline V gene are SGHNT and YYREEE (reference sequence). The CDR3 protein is CASSAIARRDGYTF. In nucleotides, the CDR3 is TGTGCCAGCAGCGCAATAGCAAGGAGGGATGGCTACACCTTC.

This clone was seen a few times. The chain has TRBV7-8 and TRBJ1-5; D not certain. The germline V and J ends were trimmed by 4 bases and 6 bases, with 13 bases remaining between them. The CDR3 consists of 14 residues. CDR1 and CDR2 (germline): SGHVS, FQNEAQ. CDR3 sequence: CASSSREWRQPQHF. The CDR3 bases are TGTGCCAGCAGCTCGAGGGAGTGGCGTCAGCCCCAGCATTTT.

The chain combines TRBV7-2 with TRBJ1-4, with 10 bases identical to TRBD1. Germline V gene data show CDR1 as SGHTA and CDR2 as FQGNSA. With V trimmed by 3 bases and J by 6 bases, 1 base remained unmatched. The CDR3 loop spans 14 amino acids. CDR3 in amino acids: CASSFDRGHEKLFF. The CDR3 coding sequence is TGTGCCAGCAGCTTCGACAGGGGGCATGAAAAACTGTTTTTT.

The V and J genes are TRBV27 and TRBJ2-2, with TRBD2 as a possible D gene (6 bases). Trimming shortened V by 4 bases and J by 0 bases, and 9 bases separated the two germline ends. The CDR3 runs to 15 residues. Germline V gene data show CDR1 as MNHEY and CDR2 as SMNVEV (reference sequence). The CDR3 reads CASSSDYANTGELFF. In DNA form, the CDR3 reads TGTGCCAGCAGTTCGGACTACGCGAACACCGGGGAGCTGTTTTTT.

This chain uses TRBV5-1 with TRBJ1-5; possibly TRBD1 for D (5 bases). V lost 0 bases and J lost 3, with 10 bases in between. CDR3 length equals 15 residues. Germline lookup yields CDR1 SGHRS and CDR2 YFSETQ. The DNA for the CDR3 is TGCGCCAGCAGCTTGGGCGGGGGGAACAATCAGCCCCAGCATTTT. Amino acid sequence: CASSLGGGNNQPQHF.

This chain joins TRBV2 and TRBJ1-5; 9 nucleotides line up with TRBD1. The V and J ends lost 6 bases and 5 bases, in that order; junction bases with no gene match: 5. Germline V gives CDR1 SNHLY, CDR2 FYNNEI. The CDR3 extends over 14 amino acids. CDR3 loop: CASRTGGRYQPQHF. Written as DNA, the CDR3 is TGTGCCAGCAGGACAGGGGGAAGGTATCAGCCCCAGCATTTT.

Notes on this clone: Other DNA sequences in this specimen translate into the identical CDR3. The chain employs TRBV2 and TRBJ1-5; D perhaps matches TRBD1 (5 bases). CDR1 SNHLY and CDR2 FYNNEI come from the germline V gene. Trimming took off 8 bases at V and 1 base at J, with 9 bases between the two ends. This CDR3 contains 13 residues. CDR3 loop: CASCRDSNQPQHF. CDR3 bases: TGTGCCAGCTGCCGGGACAGCAATCAGCCCCAGCATTTT. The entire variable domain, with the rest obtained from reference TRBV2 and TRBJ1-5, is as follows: EPEVTQTPSHQVTQMGQEVILRCVPISNHLYFYWYRQILGQKVEFLVSFYNNEISEKSEIFDDQFSVERPDGSNFTLKIRSTKLEDSAMYFCASCRDSNQPQHFGDGTRLSIL.

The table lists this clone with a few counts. Here the CDR3 DNA reads TGTGCCAGCAGCCCTGGGACAGGGGGTGCTTATAGCAATCAGCCCCAGCATTTT. This sequence encodes CASSPGTGGAYSNQPQHF. This chain uses TRBV7-9 with TRBJ1-5; TRBD1 matches 11 bases. This CDR3 spans 18 amino acids. Germline CDR1 is SEHNR and CDR2 is FQNEAQ (reference sequence). V was clipped by 5 bases and J by 0 bases; unmatched bases: 9.